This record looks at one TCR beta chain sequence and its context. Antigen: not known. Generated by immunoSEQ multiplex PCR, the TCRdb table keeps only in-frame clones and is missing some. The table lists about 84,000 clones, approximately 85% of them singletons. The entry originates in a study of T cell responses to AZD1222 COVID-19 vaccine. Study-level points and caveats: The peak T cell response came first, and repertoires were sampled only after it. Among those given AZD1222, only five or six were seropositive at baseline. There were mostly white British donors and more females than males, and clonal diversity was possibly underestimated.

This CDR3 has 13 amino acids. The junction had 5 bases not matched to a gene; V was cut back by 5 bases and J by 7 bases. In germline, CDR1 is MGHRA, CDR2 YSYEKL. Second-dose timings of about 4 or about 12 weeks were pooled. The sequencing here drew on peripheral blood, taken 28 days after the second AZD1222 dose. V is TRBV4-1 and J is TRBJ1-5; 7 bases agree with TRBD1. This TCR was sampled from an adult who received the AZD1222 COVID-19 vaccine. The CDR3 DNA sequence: TGCGCCAGCAGCAGACAGGGATCCCAGCCCCAGCATTTT. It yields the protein CASSRQGSQPQHF.